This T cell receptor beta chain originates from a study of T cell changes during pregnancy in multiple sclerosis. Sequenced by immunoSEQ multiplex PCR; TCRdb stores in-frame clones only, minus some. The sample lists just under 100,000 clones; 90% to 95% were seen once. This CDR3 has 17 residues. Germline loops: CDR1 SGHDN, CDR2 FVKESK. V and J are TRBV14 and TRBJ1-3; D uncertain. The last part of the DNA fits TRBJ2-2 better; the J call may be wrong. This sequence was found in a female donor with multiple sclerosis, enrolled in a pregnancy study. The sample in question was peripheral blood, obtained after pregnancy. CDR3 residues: CASSQDSIGFGTGELFF. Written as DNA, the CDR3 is TGTGCCAGCAGCCAAGATAGTATAGGGTTTGGCACCGGGGAGCTGTTTTTT.